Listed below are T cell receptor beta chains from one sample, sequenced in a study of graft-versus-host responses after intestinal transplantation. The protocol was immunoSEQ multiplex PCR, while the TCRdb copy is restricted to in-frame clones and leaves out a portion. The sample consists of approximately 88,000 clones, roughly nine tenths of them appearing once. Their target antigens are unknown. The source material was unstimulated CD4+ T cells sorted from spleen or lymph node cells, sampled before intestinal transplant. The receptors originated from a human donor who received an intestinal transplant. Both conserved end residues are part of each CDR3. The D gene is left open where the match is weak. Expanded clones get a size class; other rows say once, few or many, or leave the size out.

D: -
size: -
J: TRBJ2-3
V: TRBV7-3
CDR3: CASSLAGYTDTQYF
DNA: TGTGCCAGCAGCTTAGCGGGGTACACAGATACGCAGTATTTT

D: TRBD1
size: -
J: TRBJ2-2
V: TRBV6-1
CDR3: CASRGQRPTGELFF
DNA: TGTGCCAGCCGGGGACAGCGACCCACCGGGGAGCTGTTTTTT

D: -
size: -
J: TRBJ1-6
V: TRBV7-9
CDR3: CASSLQRSPLHF
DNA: TGTGCCAGCAGCTTACAGCGTTCACCCCTCCACTTT

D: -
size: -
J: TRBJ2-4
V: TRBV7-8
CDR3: CASSLDGKNIQYF
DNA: TGTGCCAGCAGCTTAGACGGGAAAAACATTCAGTACTTC

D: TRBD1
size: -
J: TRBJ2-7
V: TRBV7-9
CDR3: CASSLGQGRYEQYF
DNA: TGTGCCAGCAGCTTAGGACAGGGACGGTACGAGCAGTACTTC

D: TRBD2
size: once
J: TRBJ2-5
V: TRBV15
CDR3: CATSRGPGGIKETQYF
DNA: TGTGCCACCAGCAGAGGGCCGGGGGGAATAAAAGAGACCCAGTACTTC

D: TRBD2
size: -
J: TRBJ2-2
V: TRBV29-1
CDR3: CSVVGLAGGLNTGELFF
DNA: TGCAGCGTTGTGGGACTAGCGGGGGGGCTGAACACCGGGGAGCTGTTTTTT

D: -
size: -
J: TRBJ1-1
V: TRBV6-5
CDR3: CASRSRGEAFF
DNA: TGTGCCAGCCGAAGTAGGGGAGAAGCTTTCTTT

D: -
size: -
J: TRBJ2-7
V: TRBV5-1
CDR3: CASSLFPGDTYEQYF
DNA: TGCGCCAGCAGCTTATTCCCAGGGGACACCTACGAGCAGTACTTC

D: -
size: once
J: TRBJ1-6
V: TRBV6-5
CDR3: CASCKSSYNSPLHF
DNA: TGTGCCAGCTGTAAGAGCTCCTATAATTCACCCCTCCACTTT

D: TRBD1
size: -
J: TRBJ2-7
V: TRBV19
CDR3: CASSIDPGTGTYEQYF
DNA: TGTGCCAGTAGTATAGATCCCGGGACAGGGACCTACGAGCAGTACTTC

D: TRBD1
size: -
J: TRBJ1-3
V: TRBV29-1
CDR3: CSVGTGDSGNTIYF
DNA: TGCAGCGTGGGGACAGGTGACTCTGGAAACACCATATATTTT

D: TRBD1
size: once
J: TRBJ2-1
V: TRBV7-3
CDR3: CASSRTGQGFPFF
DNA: TGTGCCAGCAGCCGGACAGGACAGGGTTTTCCGTTCTTC

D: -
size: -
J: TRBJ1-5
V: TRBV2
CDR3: CASSEALGRDQPQHF
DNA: TGTGCCAGCAGTGAAGCGCTTGGCAGGGATCAGCCCCAGCATTTT

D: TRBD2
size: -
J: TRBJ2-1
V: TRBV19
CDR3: CASSAKRGVNNEQFF
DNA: TGTGCCAGTAGTGCGAAGCGGGGCGTGAACAATGAGCAGTTCTTC

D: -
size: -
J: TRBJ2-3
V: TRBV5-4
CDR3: CASSQSTDTQYF
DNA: TGTGCCAGCAGCCAGAGCACAGATACGCAGTATTTT

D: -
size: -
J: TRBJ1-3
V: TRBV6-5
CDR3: CASSYSTGPSGNTIYF
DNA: TGTGCCAGCAGTTACTCAACAGGGCCCTCTGGAAACACCATATATTTT

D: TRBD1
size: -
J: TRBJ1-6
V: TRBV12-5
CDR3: CASGLRGDSSPLHF
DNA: TGTGCTAGTGGCCTAAGGGGGGACAGTTCACCCCTCCACTTT

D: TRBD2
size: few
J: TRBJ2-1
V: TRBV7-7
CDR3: CASSSGTRYEQFF
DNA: TGTGCTAGCAGCTCGGGGACTAGATATGAGCAGTTCTTC

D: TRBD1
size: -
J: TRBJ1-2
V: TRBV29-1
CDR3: CSVDLAGGGYTF
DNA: TGCAGCGTTGACCTAGCAGGGGGTGGCTACACCTTC

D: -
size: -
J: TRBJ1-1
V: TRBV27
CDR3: CASMTGSPLGATEAFF
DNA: TGTGCCAGCATGACGGGGTCGCCCTTGGGGGCCACTGAAGCTTTCTTT

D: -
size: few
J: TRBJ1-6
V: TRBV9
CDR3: CASSPGGEGPYNSPLHF
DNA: TGTGCCAGCTCCCCGGGAGGGGAAGGGCCCTATAATTCACCCCTCCACTTT

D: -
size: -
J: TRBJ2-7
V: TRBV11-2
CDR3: CASSFAAEPSGEQYF
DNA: TGTGCCAGCAGCTTCGCGGCAGAGCCCTCGGGGGAGCAGTACTTC

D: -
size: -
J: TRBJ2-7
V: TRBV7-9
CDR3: CASSRSGGRVYAPSYEQYF
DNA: TGTGCCAGCAGCCGAAGTGGGGGCAGGGTATACGCACCATCCTACGAGCAGTACTTC

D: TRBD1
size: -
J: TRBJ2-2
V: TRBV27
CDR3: CASSLPPGTGGTGELFF
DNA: TGTGCCAGCAGTTTACCCCCCGGGACAGGCGGGACCGGGGAGCTGTTTTTT

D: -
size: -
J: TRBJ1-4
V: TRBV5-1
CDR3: CASSSGGGIEGEKLFF
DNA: TGCGCCAGCAGCTCGGGAGGGGGGATAGAAGGCGAAAAACTGTTTTTT

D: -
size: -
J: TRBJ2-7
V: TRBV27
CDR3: CASRRNGQLYEQYF
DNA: TGTGCCAGCAGGCGGAACGGACAGCTCTACGAGCAGTACTTC

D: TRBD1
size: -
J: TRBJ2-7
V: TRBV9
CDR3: CASSVTGSSYEQYF
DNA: TGTGCCAGCAGCGTGACAGGGAGCTCCTACGAGCAGTACTTC

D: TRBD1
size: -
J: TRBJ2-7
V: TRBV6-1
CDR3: CASSRTGPYEQYF
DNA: TGTGCCAGCAGTCGGACAGGGCCCTACGAGCAGTACTTC

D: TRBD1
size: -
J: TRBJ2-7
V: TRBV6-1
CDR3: CASSARDRGYEQYF
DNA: TGTGCCAGCAGCGCCCGCGACAGGGGCTACGAGCAGTACTTC

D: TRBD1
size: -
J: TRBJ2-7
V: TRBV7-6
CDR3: CASSPSGTGTSEQYF
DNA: TGTGCCAGCAGCCCCTCCGGGACAGGAACCTCGGAGCAGTACTTC

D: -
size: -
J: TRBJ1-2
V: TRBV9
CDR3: CASSLRGASGYTF
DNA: TGTGCCAGCAGCCTGCGGGGGGCTAGTGGCTACACCTTC

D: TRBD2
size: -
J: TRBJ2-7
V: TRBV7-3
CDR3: CASSLSGGAYEQYF
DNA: TGTGCCAGCAGCTTAAGCGGGGGGGCCTACGAGCAGTACTTC

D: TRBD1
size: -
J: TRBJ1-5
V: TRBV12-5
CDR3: CASGLGQGAVQPQHF
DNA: TGTGCTAGTGGTTTGGGACAGGGGGCAGTTCAGCCCCAGCATTTT

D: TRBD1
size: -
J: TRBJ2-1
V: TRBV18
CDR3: CASSPGTGGVYEQFF
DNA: TGTGCCAGCTCACCAGGGACAGGGGGCGTCTATGAGCAGTTCTTC

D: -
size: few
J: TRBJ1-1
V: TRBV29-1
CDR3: CSVEDLLQGRGTEAFF
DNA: TGCAGCGTTGAAGATCTTTTGCAGGGCCGGGGGACTGAAGCTTTCTTT

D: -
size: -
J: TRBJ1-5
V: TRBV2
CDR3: CASSRDTGNQPQHF
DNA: TGTGCCAGCAGTCGAGACACCGGCAATCAGCCCCAGCATTTT

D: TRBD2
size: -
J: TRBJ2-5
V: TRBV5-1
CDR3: CASSFLLAGGQETQYF
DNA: TGCGCCAGCAGCTTCCTTTTAGCGGGGGGCCAAGAGACCCAGTACTTC

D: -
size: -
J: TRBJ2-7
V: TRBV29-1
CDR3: CSVGAPPREQYF
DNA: TGCAGCGTTGGAGCGCCTCCCCGCGAGCAGTACTTC

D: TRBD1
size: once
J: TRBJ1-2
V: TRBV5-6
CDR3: CASSTSDRVDGYTF
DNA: TGTGCCAGCAGCACCTCCGACAGGGTTGATGGCTACACCTTC

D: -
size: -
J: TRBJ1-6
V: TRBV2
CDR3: CASREDSPLHF
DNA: TGTGCCAGCAGGGAGGATTCACCCCTCCACTTT

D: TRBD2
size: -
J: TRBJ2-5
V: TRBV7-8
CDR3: CASSWTSGGSRGETQYF
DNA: TGTGCCAGCAGTTGGACTAGCGGGGGATCGAGGGGGGAGACCCAGTACTTC

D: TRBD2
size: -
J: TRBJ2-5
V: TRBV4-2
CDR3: CASSQARDYSETQYF
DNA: TGTGCCAGCAGCCAAGCTCGGGACTATTCAGAGACCCAGTACTTC

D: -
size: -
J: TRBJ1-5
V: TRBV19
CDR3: CASSITVDNQPQHF
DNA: TGTGCCAGTAGTATCACAGTAGACAATCAGCCCCAGCATTTT

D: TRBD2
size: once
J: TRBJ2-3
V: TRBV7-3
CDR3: CASSPTGRGGGSQGTQYF
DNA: TGTGCCAGCAGCCCAACTGGGCGGGGGGGCGGGTCCCAAGGTACGCAGTATTTT

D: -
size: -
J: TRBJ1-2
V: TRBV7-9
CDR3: CASSSVGARNYGYTF
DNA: TGTGCCAGCAGCTCCGTGGGGGCGCGTAACTATGGCTACACCTTC

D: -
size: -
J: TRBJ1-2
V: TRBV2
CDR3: CASTVSYGYTF
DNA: TGTGCCAGCACAGTCTCATATGGCTACACCTTC

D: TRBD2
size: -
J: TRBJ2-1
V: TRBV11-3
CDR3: CASSKAGTNNEQFF
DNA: TGTGCCAGCAGCAAAGCGGGGACGAACAATGAGCAGTTCTTC

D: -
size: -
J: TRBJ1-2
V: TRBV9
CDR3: CASSVVRDGSYTF
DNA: TGTGCCAGCAGCGTAGTGAGGGATGGAAGCTACACCTTC